A selection of T cell receptor beta chains follows, all from one sample in a study of T cells after yellow fever vaccination. TCRdb fed the 5' RACE reads into MiXCR, producing one record per CDR3 protein. The repertoire holds around 46,000 distinct CDR3 sequences, with 6.8% as singletons. This specimen consisted of CD8+ T cells not binding an NS4B(214-222) dextramer, sorted from PBMCs, obtained 45 days after the yellow fever booster vaccination. These receptors all come from a man aged 30 to 39 who received the YFV17D yellow fever vaccine. The CDR3 runs from the conserved cysteine through the conserved F or W. A D gene is named only where the DNA matches it firmly. The listing skips clone size in some rows; elsewhere it reads once, few, many or a size class.

abundance: many; d_gene: NA; v_gene: TRBV5-1; j_gene: TRBJ2-7; CDR3aa: CASSLEAHEQYF; CDR3nt: TGCGCCAGCAGCTTGGAAGCTCACGAGCAGTACTTC
abundance: few; d_gene: NA; v_gene: TRBV29-1; j_gene: TRBJ2-1; CDR3aa: CSPILGDNEQFF; CDR3nt: TGCAGCCCGATACTTGGGGACAATGAGCAGTTCTTC
abundance: many; d_gene: NA; v_gene: TRBV4-3; j_gene: TRBJ2-5; CDR3aa: CASSQDVRFGGPGETQYF; CDR3nt: TGCGCCAGCAGCCAAGACGTTCGATTTGGAGGCCCGGGAGAGACCCAGTACTTC
abundance: NA; d_gene: NA; v_gene: TRBV12-3/TRBV12-4; j_gene: TRBJ2-1; CDR3aa: CASNPGGGMIF; CDR3nt: TGTGCCAGCAACCCCGGAGGGGGGATGATCTTC
abundance: many; d_gene: NA; v_gene: TRBV20-1; j_gene: TRBJ2-3; CDR3aa: CSARDLGGPADTQYF; CDR3nt: TGCAGTGCTAGAGACCTGGGGGGTCCCGCGGATACGCAGTATTTT
abundance: many; d_gene: TRBD1; v_gene: TRBV4-3; j_gene: TRBJ2-1; CDR3aa: CASSQGEGRGLDEQFF; CDR3nt: TGCGCCAGCAGCCAAGGGGAAGGCAGGGGGCTCGATGAGCAGTTCTTC
abundance: many; d_gene: TRBD2; v_gene: TRBV6-2/TRBV6-3; j_gene: TRBJ2-1; CDR3aa: CAEGPSGDEQFF; CDR3nt: TGTGCCGAGGGGCCTAGCGGCGATGAGCAGTTCTTC
abundance: NA; d_gene: NA; v_gene: TRBV7-2; j_gene: TRBJ2-1; CDR3aa: CASSRNSDEQFF; CDR3nt: TGTGCCAGCAGCCGAAATAGCGATGAGCAGTTCTTC
abundance: NA; d_gene: NA; v_gene: TRBV2; j_gene: TRBJ2-5; CDR3aa: CASSEAGVGVETQYF; CDR3nt: TGTGCCAGCAGTGAAGCCGGGGTGGGAGTGGAGACCCAGTACTTC
abundance: many; d_gene: NA; v_gene: TRBV29-1; j_gene: TRBJ2-7; CDR3aa: CSVVRSHEQYF; CDR3nt: TGCAGCGTTGTGAGGTCCCACGAGCAGTACTTC
abundance: many; d_gene: TRBD1; v_gene: TRBV24-1; j_gene: TRBJ2-5; CDR3aa: CATSDGTGETQYF; CDR3nt: TGTGCCACCAGTGATGGGACAGGGGAGACCCAGTACTTC
abundance: many; d_gene: NA; v_gene: TRBV7-3; j_gene: TRBJ2-4; CDR3aa: CASSARDGVPYF; CDR3nt: TGTGCCAGCAGCGCGAGGGACGGAGTTCCATACTTC
abundance: many; d_gene: NA; v_gene: TRBV30; j_gene: TRBJ2-2; CDR3aa: CAWSGPGELFF; CDR3nt: TGTGCCTGGAGCGGACCCGGGGAGCTGTTTTTT
abundance: many; d_gene: TRBD1; v_gene: TRBV20-1; j_gene: TRBJ2-3; CDR3aa: CSARGWGTGLTDTQYF; CDR3nt: TGCAGTGCTAGAGGGTGGGGGACAGGGCTGACAGATACGCAGTATTTT
abundance: NA; d_gene: TRBD1; v_gene: TRBV27; j_gene: TRBJ1-6; CDR3aa: CASSSPGQGINAPLHF; CDR3nt: TGTGCCAGCAGTTCACCTGGACAGGGCATAAACGCACCCCTCCACTTT
abundance: many; d_gene: NA; v_gene: TRBV29-1; j_gene: TRBJ1-1; CDR3aa: CSVDGGLGSTEAFF; CDR3nt: TGCAGCGTTGACGGGGGTCTTGGGAGCACTGAAGCTTTCTTT
abundance: many; d_gene: NA; v_gene: TRBV5-1; j_gene: TRBJ2-1; CDR3aa: CASSLGTLYNEQFF; CDR3nt: TGCGCCAGCAGCTTGGGGACTTTATACAATGAGCAGTTCTTC
abundance: many; d_gene: NA; v_gene: TRBV27; j_gene: TRBJ2-3; CDR3aa: CASSLETPSFSTDTQYF; CDR3nt: TGTGCCAGCAGTTTAGAGACTCCCTCCTTTAGCACAGATACGCAGTATTTT
abundance: many; d_gene: TRBD1; v_gene: TRBV7-2; j_gene: TRBJ2-2; CDR3aa: CASSGRDRNTGELFF; CDR3nt: TGTGCCAGCAGCGGCAGGGACAGAAACACCGGGGAGCTGTTTTTT
abundance: many; d_gene: NA; v_gene: TRBV4-3; j_gene: TRBJ2-1; CDR3aa: CASSQEGRNEQFF; CDR3nt: TGCGCCAGCAGCCAAGAAGGTCGCAATGAGCAGTTCTTC
abundance: many; d_gene: NA; v_gene: TRBV20-1; j_gene: TRBJ1-1; CDR3aa: CSASDGGDTEAFF; CDR3nt: TGCAGTGCCTCAGATGGTGGGGACACTGAAGCTTTCTTT
abundance: many; d_gene: TRBD1; v_gene: TRBV6-5; j_gene: TRBJ2-2; CDR3aa: CASSPGQGWNTGELFF; CDR3nt: TGTGCCAGCAGTCCCGGACAGGGGTGGAACACCGGGGAGCTGTTTTTT
abundance: NA; d_gene: TRBD1; v_gene: TRBV4-3; j_gene: TRBJ2-7; CDR3aa: CASSQDYLGGDEQYF; CDR3nt: TGCGCCAGCAGCCAAGACTACCTAGGGGGCGACGAGCAGTACTTC
abundance: many; d_gene: NA; v_gene: TRBV6-5; j_gene: TRBJ2-2; CDR3aa: CASSYPTGELFF; CDR3nt: TGTGCCAGCAGTTACCCCACCGGGGAGCTGTTTTTT
abundance: many; d_gene: NA; v_gene: TRBV12-3/TRBV12-4; j_gene: TRBJ1-2; CDR3aa: CASSSGRRYGYTF; CDR3nt: TGTGCCAGCAGTTCAGGGAGGCGATATGGCTACACCTTC
abundance: few; d_gene: NA; v_gene: TRBV5-4; j_gene: TRBJ2-3; CDR3aa: CASSPHIRENTDTQYF; CDR3nt: TGTGCCAGCAGCCCACATATTCGGGAGAACACAGATACGCAGTATTTT
abundance: few; d_gene: NA; v_gene: TRBV5-4; j_gene: TRBJ2-7; CDR3aa: CASSLGGVTSYEQYF; CDR3nt: TGTGCCAGCAGCTTAGGAGGGGTTACCTCCTACGAGCAGTACTTC